This T cell receptor beta chain was sequenced during a study of blood T cell repertoires in COVID-19. At the level of the study: From the United States, Italy and Spain came samples of acute and convalescent COVID-19. T cells, B-cell-depleted T cells, or PBMCs supplied cDNA or gDNA.

The CDR3 runs 14 residues. Germline V CDR1 and CDR2: SGDLS, YYNGEE. The germline V and J ends were trimmed by 6 bases and 6 bases, with 16 bases remaining between them. In the original processing: Reference gene primer amplification yielded estimated nucleated cell counts. Profiling relied on immunoSEQ multiplex PCR, and the TCRdb table lists in-frame clones only, not all of them. V and J calls and clone size come straight from that table; D and trimming were deduced from the DNA. The sample contains 96,000 or so clones, roughly 89% of which appear only once. V gene TRBV9 combines with J gene TRBJ2-4, with D tentatively TRBD2 (7 bases). The TCR originated in a human donor with COVID-19, enrolled during active disease. The donor label of this sample is uncertain. Sequencing was done on a sample of peripheral blood. In nucleotides, the CDR3 is TGTGCCAGCAACCTCAGGGGAGGGGGAAACATTCAGTACTTC. This codes for CASNLRGGGNIQYF.